This T cell receptor (beta chain) is drawn from a study of T cells in Graves' hyperthyroidism and ophthalmopathy. TCR beta CDR3 sequences were amplified from RNA transcripts. Using the HTBI primer set, a first-round RT-PCR was run on the TCR CDR3. TCRdb re-analysed the multiplex PCR reads in MiXCR, keeping a single row per CDR3 protein. Of about 210,000 distinct CDR3 sequences in the sample, roughly 18% were seen once. The source of this sequence is a man in his fifties or sixties with Graves' hyperthyroidism. Sequences were obtained from blood.

The CDR3 sequence is CSALPPGHRGYGYTF. The CDR3 DNA reads as TGCAGCGCCCTTCCCCCGGGACACAGGGGCTATGGCTACACCTTC. This chain links TRBV29-1 with TRBJ1-2; 7 bases agree with TRBD1. Germline V gene data show CDR1 as SQVTM and CDR2 as ANQGSEA. The V and J ends lost 7 bases and 4 bases, in that order; junction bases with no gene match: 15. The CDR3 runs 15 residues.